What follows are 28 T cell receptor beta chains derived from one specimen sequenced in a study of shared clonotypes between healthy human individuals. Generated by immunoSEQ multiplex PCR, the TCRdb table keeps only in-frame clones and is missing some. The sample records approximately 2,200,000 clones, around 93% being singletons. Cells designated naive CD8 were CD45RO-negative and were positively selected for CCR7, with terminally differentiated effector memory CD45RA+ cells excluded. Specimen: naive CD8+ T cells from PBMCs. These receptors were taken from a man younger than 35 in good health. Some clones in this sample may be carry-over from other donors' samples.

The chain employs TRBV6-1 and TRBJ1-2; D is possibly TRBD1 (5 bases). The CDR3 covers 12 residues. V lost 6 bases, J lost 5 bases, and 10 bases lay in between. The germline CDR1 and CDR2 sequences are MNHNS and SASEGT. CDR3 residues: CASRPGTYGYTF. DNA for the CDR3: TGTGCCAGCAGACCAGGGACGTATGGCTACACCTTC.

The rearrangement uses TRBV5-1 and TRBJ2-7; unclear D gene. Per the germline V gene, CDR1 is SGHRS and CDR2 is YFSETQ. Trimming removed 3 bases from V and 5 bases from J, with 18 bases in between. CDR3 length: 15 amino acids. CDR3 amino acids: CASSSPMQNWNEQYF. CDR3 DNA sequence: TGCGCCAGCAGCTCCCCGATGCAAAATTGGAACGAGCAGTACTTC.

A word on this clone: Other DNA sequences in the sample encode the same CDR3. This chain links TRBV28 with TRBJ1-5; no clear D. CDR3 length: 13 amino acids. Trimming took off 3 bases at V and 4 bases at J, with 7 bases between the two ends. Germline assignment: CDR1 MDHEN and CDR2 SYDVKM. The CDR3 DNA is TGTGCCAGCAGTTTCGGCAGGAATCAGCCCCAGCATTTT. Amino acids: CASSFGRNQPQHF.

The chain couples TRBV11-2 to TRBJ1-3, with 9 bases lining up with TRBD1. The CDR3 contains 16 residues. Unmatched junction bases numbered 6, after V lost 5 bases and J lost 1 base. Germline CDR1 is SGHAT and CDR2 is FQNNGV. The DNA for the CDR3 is TGTGCCAGCAGCGCCGGGGGACAGGGTTCTGGAAACACCATATATTTT. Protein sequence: CASSAGGQGSGNTIYF. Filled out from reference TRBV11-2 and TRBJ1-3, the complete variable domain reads EAGVAQSPRYKIIEKRQSVAFWCNPISGHATLYWYQQILGQGPKLLIQFQNNGVVDDSQLPKDRFSAERLKGVDSTLKIQPAKLEDSAVYLCASSAGGQGSGNTIYFGEGSWLTVV.

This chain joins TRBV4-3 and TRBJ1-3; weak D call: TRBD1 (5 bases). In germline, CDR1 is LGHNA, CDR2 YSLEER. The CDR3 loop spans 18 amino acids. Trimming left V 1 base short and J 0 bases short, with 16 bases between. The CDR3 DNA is TGCGCCAGCAGCCAAGCCGGGAGGGGCATCAGCTCTGGAAACACCATATATTTT. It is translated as CASSQAGRGISSGNTIYF.

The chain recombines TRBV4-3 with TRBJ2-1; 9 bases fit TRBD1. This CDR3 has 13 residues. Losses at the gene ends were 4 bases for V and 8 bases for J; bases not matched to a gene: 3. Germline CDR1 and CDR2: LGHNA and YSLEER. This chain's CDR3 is CASSPGTGYEQFF. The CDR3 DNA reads TGCGCCAGCAGCCCCGGGACAGGGTATGAGCAGTTCTTC.

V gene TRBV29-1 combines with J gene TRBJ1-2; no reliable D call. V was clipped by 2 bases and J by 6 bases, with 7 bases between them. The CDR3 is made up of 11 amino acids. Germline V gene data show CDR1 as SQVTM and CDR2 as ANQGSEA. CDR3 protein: CSVERTDGYTF. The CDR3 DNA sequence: TGCAGCGTTGAACGGACGGATGGCTACACCTTC.

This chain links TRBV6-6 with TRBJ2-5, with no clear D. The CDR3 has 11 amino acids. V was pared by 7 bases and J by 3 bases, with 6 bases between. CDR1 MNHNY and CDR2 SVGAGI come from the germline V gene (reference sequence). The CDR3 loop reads CASTSEETQYF. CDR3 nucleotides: TGTGCCAGCACCTCAGAAGAGACCCAGTACTTC.

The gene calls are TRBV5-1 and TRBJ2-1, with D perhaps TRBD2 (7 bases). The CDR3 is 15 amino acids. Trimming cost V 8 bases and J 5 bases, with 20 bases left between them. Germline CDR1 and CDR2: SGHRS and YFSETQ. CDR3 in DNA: TGCGCCAGTAGTAGGGGGAGCGGGGTAAACAATGAGCAGTTCTTC. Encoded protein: CASSRGSGVNNEQFF.

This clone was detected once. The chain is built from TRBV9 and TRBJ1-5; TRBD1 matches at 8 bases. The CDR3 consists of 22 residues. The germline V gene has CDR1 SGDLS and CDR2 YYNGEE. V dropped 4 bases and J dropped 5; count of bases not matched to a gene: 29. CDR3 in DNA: TGTGCCAGCAGCCGCAGACAGGGGCCTTATAAAACCCAACCCAAGGGAGATCAGCCCCAGCATTTT. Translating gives CASSRRQGPYKTQPKGDQPQHF.

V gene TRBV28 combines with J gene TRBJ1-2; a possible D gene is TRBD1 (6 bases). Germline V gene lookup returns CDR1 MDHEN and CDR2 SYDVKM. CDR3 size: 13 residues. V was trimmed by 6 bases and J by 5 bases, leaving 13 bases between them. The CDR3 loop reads CASRIQGPYGYTF. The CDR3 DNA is TGTGCCAGCAGGATACAGGGTCCTTATGGCTACACCTTC.

The CDR3 nucleotides are TGTGCCACCAGCAGAGTTTACACTAAAGAGCAGTACTTC. Protein product: CATSRVYTKEQYF. The rearrangement links TRBV15 to TRBJ2-7, with D uncertain. V was pared by 1 base and J by 7 bases, with 11 bases between. Germline CDR1 LNHNV, CDR2 YYDKDF (reference sequence). The CDR3 is 13 residues long.

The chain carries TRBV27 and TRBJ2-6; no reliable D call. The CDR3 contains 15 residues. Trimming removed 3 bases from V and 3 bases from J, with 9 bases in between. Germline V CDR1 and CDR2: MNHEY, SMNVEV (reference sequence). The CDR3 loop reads CASSFTGVGANVLTF. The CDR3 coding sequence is TGTGCCAGCAGTTTTACGGGCGTTGGGGCCAACGTCCTGACTTTC.

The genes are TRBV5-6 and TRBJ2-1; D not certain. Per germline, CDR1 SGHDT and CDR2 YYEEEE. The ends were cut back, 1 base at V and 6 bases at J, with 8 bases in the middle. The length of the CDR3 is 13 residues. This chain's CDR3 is CASSLIRSNEQFF. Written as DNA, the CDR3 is TGTGCCAGCAGCTTGATCAGATCCAATGAGCAGTTCTTC.

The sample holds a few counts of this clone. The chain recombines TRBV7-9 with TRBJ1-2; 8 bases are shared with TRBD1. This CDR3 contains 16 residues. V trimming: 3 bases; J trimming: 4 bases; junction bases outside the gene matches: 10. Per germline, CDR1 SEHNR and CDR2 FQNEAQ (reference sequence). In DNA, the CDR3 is TGTGCCAGCAGCTTTTTCCCCACAGGGGGGACCTATGGCTACACCTTC. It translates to CASSFFPTGGTYGYTF.

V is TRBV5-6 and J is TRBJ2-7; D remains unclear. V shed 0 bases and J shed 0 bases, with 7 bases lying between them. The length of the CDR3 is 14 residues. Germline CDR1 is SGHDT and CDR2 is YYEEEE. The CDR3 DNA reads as TGTGCCAGCAGCTTGGCCCTTTCCTCCTACGAGCAGTACTTC. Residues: CASSLALSSYEQYF. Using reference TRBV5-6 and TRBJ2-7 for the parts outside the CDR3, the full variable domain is DAGVTQSPTHLIKTRGQQVTLRCSPKSGHDTVSWYQQALGQGPQFIFQYYEEEERQRGNFPDRFSGHQFPNYSSELNVNALLLGDSALYLCASSLALSSYEQYFGPGTRLTVT.

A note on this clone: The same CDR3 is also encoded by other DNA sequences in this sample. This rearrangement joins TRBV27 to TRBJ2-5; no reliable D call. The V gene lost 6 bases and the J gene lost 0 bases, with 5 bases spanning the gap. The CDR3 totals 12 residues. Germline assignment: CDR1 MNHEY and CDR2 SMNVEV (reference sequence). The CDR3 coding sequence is TGTGCCAGCAGCAGCGACCAAGAGACCCAGTACTTC. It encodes CASSSDQETQYF.

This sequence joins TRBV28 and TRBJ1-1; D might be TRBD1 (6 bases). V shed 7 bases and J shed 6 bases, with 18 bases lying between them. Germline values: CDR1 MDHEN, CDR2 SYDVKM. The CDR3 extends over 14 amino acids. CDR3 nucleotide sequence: TGTGCCAGCACCCTGACAGGCATCGGGGCTGAAGCTTTCTTT. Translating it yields CASTLTGIGAEAFF.

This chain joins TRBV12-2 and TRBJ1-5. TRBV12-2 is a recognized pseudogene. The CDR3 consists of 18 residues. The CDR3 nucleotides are TGTGCAAGTCGCTTAGCGCGCCTCCCCCCCGGGGTCAATCAGCCCCAGCATTTT. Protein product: CASRLARLPPGVNQPQHF.

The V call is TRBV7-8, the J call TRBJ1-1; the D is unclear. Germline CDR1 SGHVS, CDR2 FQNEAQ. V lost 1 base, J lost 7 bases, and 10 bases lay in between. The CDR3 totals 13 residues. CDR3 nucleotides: TGTGCCAGCAGCTTAGTTATGTCGGGTGAAGCTTTCTTT. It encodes CASSLVMSGEAFF.

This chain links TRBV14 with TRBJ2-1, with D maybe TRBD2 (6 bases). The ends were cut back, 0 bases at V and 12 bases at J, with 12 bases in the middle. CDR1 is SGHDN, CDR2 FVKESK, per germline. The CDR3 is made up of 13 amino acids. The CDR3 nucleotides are TGTGCCAGCAGCCAAGAACCGGAGGGGTGGCAGTTCTTC. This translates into CASSQEPEGWQFF. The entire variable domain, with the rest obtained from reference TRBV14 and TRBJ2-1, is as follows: EAGVTQFPSHSVIEKGQTVTLRCDPISGHDNLYWYRRVMGKEIKFLLHFVKESKQDESGMPNNRFLAERTGGTYSTLKVQPAELEDSGVYFCASSQEPEGWQFFGPGTRLTVL.

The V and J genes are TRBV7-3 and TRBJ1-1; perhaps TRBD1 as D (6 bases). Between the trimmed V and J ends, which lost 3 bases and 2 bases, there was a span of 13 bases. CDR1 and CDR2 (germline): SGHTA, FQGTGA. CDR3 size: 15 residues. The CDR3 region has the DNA TGTGCCAGCAGCTTTACCGGGACACCCAACACTGAAGCTTTCTTT. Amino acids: CASSFTGTPNTEAFF.

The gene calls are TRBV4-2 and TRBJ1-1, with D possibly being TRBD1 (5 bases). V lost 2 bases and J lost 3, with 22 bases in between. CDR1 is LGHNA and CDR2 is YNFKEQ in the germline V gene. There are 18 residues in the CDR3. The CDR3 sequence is CASSQKPEWGVGDTEAFF. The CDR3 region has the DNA TGTGCCAGCAGCCAAAAACCAGAATGGGGGGTAGGGGACACTGAAGCTTTCTTT.

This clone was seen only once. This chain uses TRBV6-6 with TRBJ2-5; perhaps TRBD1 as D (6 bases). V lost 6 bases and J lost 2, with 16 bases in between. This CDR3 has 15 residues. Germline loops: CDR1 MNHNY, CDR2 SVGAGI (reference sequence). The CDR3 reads CASSQDSPGQETQYF. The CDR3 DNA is TGTGCCAGCAGCCAGGACAGCCCTGGGCAAGAGACCCAGTACTTC.

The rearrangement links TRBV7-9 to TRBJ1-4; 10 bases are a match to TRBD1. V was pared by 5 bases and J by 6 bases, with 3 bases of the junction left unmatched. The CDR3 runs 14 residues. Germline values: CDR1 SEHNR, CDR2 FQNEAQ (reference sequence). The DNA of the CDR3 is TGTGCCAGCAGCGACAGGGGGCCGGATGAAAAACTGTTTTTT. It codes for CASSDRGPDEKLFF.

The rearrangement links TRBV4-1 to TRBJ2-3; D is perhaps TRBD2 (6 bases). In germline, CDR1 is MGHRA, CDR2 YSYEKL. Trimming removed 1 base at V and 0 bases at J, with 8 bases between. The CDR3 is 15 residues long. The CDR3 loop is CASSQGAGSTDTQYF. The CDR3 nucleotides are TGCGCCAGCAGCCAAGGGGCGGGGAGCACAGATACGCAGTATTTT.

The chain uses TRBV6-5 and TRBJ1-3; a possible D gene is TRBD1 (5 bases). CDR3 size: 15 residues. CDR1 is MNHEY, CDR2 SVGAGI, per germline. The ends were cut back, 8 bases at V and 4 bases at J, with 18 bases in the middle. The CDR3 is CASSTESLSGNTIYF. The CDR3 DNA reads TGTGCCAGCTCGACAGAGTCTCTGTCCGGAAACACCATATATTTT.

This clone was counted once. This chain's CDR3 is CASSRPGPGPIEARFVDTQYF. CDR3 coding DNA: TGCGCCAGCAGTCGGCCGGGACCAGGCCCGATCGAGGCACGATTTGTGGATACGCAGTATTTT. The gene calls are TRBV23-1 and TRBJ2-3; D is perhaps TRBD1 or TRBD2 (5 bases each). TRBV23-1 belongs to the ORF category, with a function that is uncertain. The CDR3 extends over 21 amino acids. The germline V and J ends were trimmed by 4 bases and 6 bases, with 35 bases remaining between them.